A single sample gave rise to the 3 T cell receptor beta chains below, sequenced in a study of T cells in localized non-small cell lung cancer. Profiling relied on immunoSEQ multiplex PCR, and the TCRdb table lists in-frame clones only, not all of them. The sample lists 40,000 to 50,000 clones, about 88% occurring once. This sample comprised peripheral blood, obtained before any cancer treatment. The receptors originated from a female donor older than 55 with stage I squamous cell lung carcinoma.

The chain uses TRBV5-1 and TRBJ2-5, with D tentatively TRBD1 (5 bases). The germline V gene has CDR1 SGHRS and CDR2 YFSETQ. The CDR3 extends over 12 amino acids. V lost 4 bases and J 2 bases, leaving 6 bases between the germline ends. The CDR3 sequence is CASSDRQETQYF. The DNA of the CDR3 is TGCGCCAGCAGCGACAGACAAGAGACCCAGTACTTC.

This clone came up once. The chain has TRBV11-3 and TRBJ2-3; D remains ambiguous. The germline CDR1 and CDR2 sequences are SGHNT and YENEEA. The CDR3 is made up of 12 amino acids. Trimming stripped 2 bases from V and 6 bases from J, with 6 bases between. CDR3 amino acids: CASSLSSDTQYF. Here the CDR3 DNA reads TGTGCCAGCAGCTTAAGTAGCGATACGCAGTATTTT. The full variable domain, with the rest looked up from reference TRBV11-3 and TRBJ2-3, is EAGVVQSPRYKIIEKKQPVAFWCNPISGHNTLYWYLQNLGQGPELLIRYENEEAVDDSQLPKDRFSAERLKGVDSTLKIQPAELGDSAVYLCASSLSSDTQYFGPGTRLTVL.

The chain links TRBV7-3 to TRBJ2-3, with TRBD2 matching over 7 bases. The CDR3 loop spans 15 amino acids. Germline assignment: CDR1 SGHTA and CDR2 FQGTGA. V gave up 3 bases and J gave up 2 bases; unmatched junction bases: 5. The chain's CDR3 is CASSLALATTDTQYF. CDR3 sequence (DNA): TGTGCCAGCAGCTTGGCACTAGCGACCACAGATACGCAGTATTTT.